This entry lists 22 T cell receptor beta chains sequenced from one sample in a study of shared clonotypes between healthy human individuals. The assay was immunoSEQ multiplex PCR, and TCRdb's table has in-frame clones only and misses some. The profile covers 1.6 million or so clones, with approximately 97% appearing a single time and approximately 1.1% taken by the ten largest. The sequenced sample consisted of naive CD4+ T cells sorted from blood. Subset reported: CD45RA+ positively selected. The origin of the receptors is a man aged 30 to 39 in good health.

In its sample, this clone was seen once. The same CDR3 arises from other DNA sequences in this sample as well. The chain recombines TRBV7-3 with TRBJ2-1, with 7 positions matching TRBD2. Germline CDR1 reads SGHTA; CDR2 reads FQGTGA. J was trimmed by 1 base and V by 4 bases; bases with no gene match: 4. CDR3 length: 15 residues. This chain's CDR3 is CASSSPGGSYNEQFF. CDR3 nucleotides: TGTGCCAGCAGCTCTCCGGGGGGTTCCTACAATGAGCAGTTCTTC. The variable domain in full, with the rest retrieved from reference TRBV7-3 and TRBJ2-1, is GAGVSQTPSNKVTEKGKYVELRCDPISGHTALYWYRQSLGQGPEFLIYFQGTGAADDSGLPNDRFFAVRPEGSVSTLKIQRTERGDSAVYLCASSSPGGSYNEQFFGPGTRLTVL.

The rearrangement uses TRBV11-2 and TRBJ2-7; a possible D gene is TRBD1 (5 bases). Between the trimmed V and J ends, which lost 4 bases and 5 bases, there was a span of 12 bases. The CDR3 consists of 13 residues. From germline, CDR1 is SGHAT and CDR2 FQNNGV. CDR3 nucleotide sequence: TGTGCCAGCAGCTACACAGGTAATGACGAGCAGTACTTC. Translating it yields CASSYTGNDEQYF.

J is TRBJ1-3 and V is TRBV14, with TRBD1 matching 7 bases. J lost 2 bases, V lost 4 bases, and 14 bases had no gene match. This CDR3 is 18 amino acids long. Germline assignment: CDR1 SGHDN and CDR2 FVKESK. CDR3 DNA sequence: TGTGCCAGCAGCCCCAGGACAGGCCGTGAAAGGGCTGGAAACACCATATATTTT. This translates into CASSPRTGRERAGNTIYF.

This sequence joins TRBV5-1 and TRBJ2-6; TRBD1 is a possible D gene (6 bases). Trimming removed 0 bases at V and 0 bases at J, with 13 bases between. The CDR3 is made up of 18 amino acids. Germline assignment: CDR1 SGHRS and CDR2 YFSETQ. This chain's CDR3 is CASSLAWPGASGANVLTF. The CDR3 DNA follows: TGCGCCAGCAGCTTGGCCTGGCCAGGGGCCTCTGGGGCCAACGTCCTGACTTTC.

The gene calls are TRBV21-1 and TRBJ2-7; the DNA was not compared with TRBD2, the D call given in the table. TRBV21-1 is a pseudogene locus. The CDR3 length is 14 residues. CDR3 sequence (DNA): TGTGCCAGCACAGAGGTCGAGGAGGGGTCGGAGCAGTACTTC. This translates into CASTEVEEGSEQYF.

The CDR3: CASTATDTQYF. CDR3 DNA sequence: TGTGCCAGCACCGCCACAGATACGCAGTATTTT. The genes are TRBV28 and TRBJ2-3; D unclear. The V end lost 7 bases, the J end lost 2 bases, and 4 bases lay between the germline ends. Germline values: CDR1 MDHEN, CDR2 SYDVKM. This CDR3 has 11 residues.

V gene TRBV28 combines with J gene TRBJ1-5; no clear D. V was pared by 6 bases and J by 4 bases, with 13 bases between. This CDR3 is 14 amino acids long. Per the germline V gene, CDR1 is MDHEN and CDR2 is SYDVKM. In nucleotides, the CDR3 is TGTGCCAGCAGGACGACGGTGCTTAATCAGCCCCAGCATTTT. It translates to CASRTTVLNQPQHF.

The gene calls are TRBV7-3 and TRBJ2-6, with D perhaps assigned TRBD1 or TRBD2 (6 bases each). CDR1 and CDR2 (germline): SGHTA, FQGTGA. This CDR3 has 18 residues. V was clipped by 5 bases and J by 0 bases, with 17 bases between them. For the CDR3, the DNA is TGTGCCAGCAGCCACAGTCCGGGGGCGGTCTCTGGGGCCAACGTCCTGACTTTC. Its translation is CASSHSPGAVSGANVLTF.

The rearrangement uses TRBV10-2 and TRBJ2-7; 7 positions match TRBD1. Trimming took 6 bases from V and 2 from J; bases not matched to a gene: 10. The CDR3 runs 15 residues. Germline V gene data show CDR1 as WSHSY and CDR2 as SAAADI. The CDR3 region is CASRHPRQGAYEQYF. The CDR3, as DNA: TGCGCCAGCAGGCACCCTAGGCAGGGGGCCTACGAGCAGTACTTC.

There are a few counts of this clone. CDR3 region: CASSVDRGDGYTF. DNA of the CDR3: TGCGCCAGCAGCGTAGACAGGGGAGATGGCTACACCTTC. V and J are TRBV5-1 and TRBJ1-2; 8 nucleotides match TRBD1. Germline CDR1 SGHRS, CDR2 YFSETQ. Trimming removed 4 bases from V and 6 bases from J; junction bases left unmatched: 5. CDR3 size: 13 residues.

This clone has only one observation. The same CDR3 also results from other DNA sequences found in this sample. V and J are TRBV9 and TRBJ1-5; D might be TRBD1 (5 bases). This CDR3 spans 13 amino acids. Trimming took off 0 bases at V and 5 bases at J, with 6 bases between the two ends. Germline V gene data show CDR1 as SGDLS and CDR2 as YYNGEE. The CDR3 region has the DNA TGTGCCAGCAGCGTAGGGGGGTATCAGCCCCAGCATTTT. This translates into CASSVGGYQPQHF. The whole variable domain, remainder taken from reference TRBV9 and TRBJ1-5, is DSGVTQTPKHLITATGQRVTLRCSPRSGDLSVYWYQQSLDQGLQFLIQYYNGEERAKGNILERFSAQQFPDLHSELNLSSLELGDSALYFCASSVGGYQPQHFGDGTRLSIL.

This clone was seen a single time. The chain combines TRBV25-1 with TRBJ1-2; 9 nucleotides align to TRBD1. Trimming at V came to 6 bases and at J to 9 bases, leaving 8 bases not matched to a gene. The CDR3 has 13 residues. CDR1 MGHDK and CDR2 SYGVNS come from the germline V gene. The CDR3 nucleotides read TGTGCCAGCAGGCGGGACAGGGTAACGAGCTACACCTTC. It translates to CASRRDRVTSYTF.

The chain joins TRBV29-1 to TRBJ2-3; TRBD2 matches at 16 bases. The CDR3 runs 16 residues. The J segment lost 6 bases and the V segment lost 6 bases, leaving 9 bases of the junction unmatched. The germline V gene has CDR1 SQVTM and CDR2 ANQGSEA. CDR3 residues: CSVPGLAGGPGDTQYF. Here the CDR3 DNA reads TGCAGCGTCCCGGGACTAGCGGGAGGGCCCGGGGATACGCAGTATTTT.

V usage is TRBV19 and J usage is TRBJ2-1; the match to TRBD2 covers 10 bases. CDR1 is LNHDA and CDR2 is SQIVND in the germline V gene (reference sequence). This CDR3 comprises 15 residues. The V gene end was trimmed by 3 bases and the J gene end by 10 bases; junction bases not matched to a gene: 9. The CDR3, as DNA: TGTGCCAGTAGTATTCGGAGCGGGAGGGCCGGGGAGCAGTTCTTC. Its translation is CASSIRSGRAGEQFF.

The rearrangement links TRBV5-1 to TRBJ2-5; D gene ambiguous. V was pared by 0 bases and J by 2 bases, with 11 bases between. Germline CDR1 reads SGHRS; CDR2 reads YFSETQ. CDR3 length: 15 residues. The CDR3 nucleotides are TGCGCCAGCAGCTTGGGGGGTACGATGCAAGAGACCCAGTACTTC. It yields the protein CASSLGGTMQETQYF. Complete variable domain (other parts from reference TRBV5-1 and TRBJ2-5): KAGVTQTPRYLIKTRGQQVTLSCSPISGHRSVSWYQQTPGQGLQFLFEYFSETQRNKGNFPGRFSGRQFSNSRSEMNVSTLELGDSALYLCASSLGGTMQETQYFGPGTRLLVL.

The genes are TRBV14 and TRBJ1-2; D remains ambiguous. Trimming cost V 1 base and J 4 bases, with 10 bases left between them. This CDR3 has 14 amino acids. The germline V gene has CDR1 SGHDN and CDR2 FVKESK. The CDR3 region is CASSQVSATYGYTF. The CDR3 DNA reads TGTGCCAGCAGCCAAGTCTCAGCGACCTATGGCTACACCTTC.

The chain links TRBV9 to TRBJ2-3; 7 positions match TRBD1. The CDR3 consists of 16 residues. The germline V gene encodes CDR1 SGDLS and CDR2 YYNGEE. V lost 0 bases to trimming and J lost 5 bases; unmatched junction nucleotides: 9. The CDR3 loop is CASSVGRGRRRDTQYF. CDR3 in DNA: TGTGCCAGCAGCGTAGGAAGGGGGCGACGCAGAGATACGCAGTATTTT. The whole variable domain, remainder taken from reference TRBV9 and TRBJ2-3, is DSGVTQTPKHLITATGQRVTLRCSPRSGDLSVYWYQQSLDQGLQFLIQYYNGEERAKGNILERFSAQQFPDLHSELNLSSLELGDSALYFCASSVGRGRRRDTQYFGPGTRLTVL.

CDR3 sequence reads: CATSSVRGRSYEQYF. The CDR3 DNA sequence: TGTGCCACCAGCAGTGTACGGGGCCGCTCCTACGAGCAGTACTTC. This chain links TRBV15 with TRBJ2-7; perhaps D is TRBD1 or TRBD2 (5 bases each). Germline V gene sequence: CDR1 LNHNV, CDR2 YYDKDF (reference sequence). There are 15 residues in the CDR3. Trimming shortened V by 3 bases and J by 0 bases, and 12 bases separated the two germline ends.

This sequence joins TRBV5-4 and TRBJ2-1, with D perhaps matching TRBD1 or TRBD2 (5 bases each). The germline V gene has CDR1 SGHNT and CDR2 YYREEE (reference sequence). Trimming pared 0 bases from V and 2 bases from J, leaving 12 bases between. The CDR3 totals 16 residues. The CDR3 region has the DNA TGTGCCAGCAGCTTGGATGGGGGAAGCACCTACAATGAGCAGTTCTTC. Translating gives CASSLDGGSTYNEQFF.

The chain has TRBV30 and TRBJ2-7, with D possibly matching TRBD1 (6 bases). CDR1 GTSNPN and CDR2 SVGIG come from the germline V gene (reference sequence). This CDR3 spans 15 amino acids. Trimming shortened V by 0 bases and J by 3 bases, and 15 bases separated the two germline ends. Here the CDR3 reads CAWSVRGTVHYEQYF. Written as DNA, the CDR3 is TGTGCCTGGAGTGTAAGGGGGACGGTACACTACGAGCAGTACTTC.

This clone came up once. The V gene is TRBV6-5, the J gene TRBJ2-7, with 7 positions matching TRBD1. This CDR3 is 14 amino acids long. Unmatched junction bases numbered 8, after V lost 6 bases and J lost 3 bases. CDR1 is MNHEY and CDR2 is SVGAGI in the germline V gene. The CDR3 DNA reads as TGTGCCAGCAGGCCTCATGGGACAGACTACGAGCAGTACTTC. Its translation: CASRPHGTDYEQYF.

This chain uses TRBV4-3 with TRBJ1-1; the D is unclear. This CDR3 contains 13 residues. CDR1 LGHNA and CDR2 YSLEER come from the germline V gene. Trimming took off 4 bases at V and 3 bases at J, with 9 bases between the two ends. The CDR3 nucleotides read TGCGCCAGCAGCCTCCTTTCGGACACTGAAGCTTTCTTT. It translates to CASSLLSDTEAFF.